Presented here are 6 T cell receptor beta chains from one specimen sequenced in a study of T-cell reconstitution after alpha-beta-depleted transplantation in children. A library of TCRbeta sequences, prepared with unique molecular identifiers, was generated. Using its own MiXCR run on the PCR reads, TCRdb lists one record per CDR3 protein. The sample yields about 980,000 distinct CDR3 sequences, 25% to 35% seen once. This specimen consisted of PBMCs, mostly from graft donor cells, obtained 360 days after TCRalphabeta/CD19-depleted stem cell transplant. The receptors derive from a boy in the first two years of life who had a stem cell transplant for SCID, so the T cells may come from the graft donor.

The genes are TRBV12-3 or TRBV12-4 and TRBJ2-6; unclear D gene. Deletions cut 6 bases from V and 0 bases from J, with 9 bases between. The CDR3 is made up of 15 amino acids. Here the CDR3 DNA reads TGTGCCAGCAGCTCAGAGTTCTCTGGGGCCAACGTCCTGACTTTC. Translation gives CASSSEFSGANVLTF.

This clonotype was observed once. The J gene is TRBJ2-3, the V gene TRBV6-1; possible D gene TRBD1, 6 bases. Germline V CDR1 and CDR2: MNHNS, SASEGT. This CDR3 has 15 amino acids. V was cut by 2 bases and J by 2 bases, with 11 bases left in between. CDR3 sequence (DNA): TGTGCCAGCAGTGAACAGGGGATGAACACAGATACGCAGTATTTT. It translates to CASSEQGMNTDTQYF.

J is TRBJ2-5 and V is TRBV5-1; D is ambiguous. The V end lost 10 bases, the J end lost 2 bases, and 15 bases lay between the germline ends. The germline CDR1 and CDR2 sequences are SGHRS and YFSETQ. The CDR3 loop spans 13 amino acids. CDR3 sequence: CACALTVQETQYF. The DNA of the CDR3 is TGCGCCTGCGCCTTAACAGTTCAAGAGACCCAGTACTTC.

A few counts support this clonotype. The chain combines TRBV7-9 with TRBJ2-5; TRBD1 aligns across 9 bases. This CDR3 is built from 16 residues. V lost 5 bases to trimming and J lost 4 bases; unmatched junction nucleotides: 11. Germline V gene lookup returns CDR1 SEHNR and CDR2 FQNEAQ (reference sequence). The CDR3 loop reads CASSLDRGTWGETQYF. For the CDR3, the DNA is TGTGCCAGCAGCCTCGACAGGGGGACTTGGGGAGAGACCCAGTACTTC.

V is TRBV28 and J is TRBJ2-5; perhaps D is TRBD1 or TRBD2 (5 bases each). Trimming pared 2 bases from V and 3 bases from J, leaving 16 bases between. CDR3 size: 16 residues. Germline V gives CDR1 MDHEN, CDR2 SYDVKM. The CDR3 region is CASSLRFPWGKETQYF. The CDR3 DNA sequence: TGTGCCAGCAGTTTAAGGTTCCCTTGGGGGAAAGAGACCCAGTACTTC.

This clonotype has just a few counts. The genes are TRBV12-3 or TRBV12-4 and TRBJ2-6; D is undetermined. The CDR3 has 12 residues. With 8 bases removed from V and 5 bases from J, the gap between germline ends came to 7 bases. The CDR3 DNA is TGTGCCAGCGGTGGGAGGGCCAACGTCCTGACTTTC. It specifies CASGGRANVLTF.